Below, 7 T cell receptor beta chains from the same sample are listed, as sequenced in a study of blood T cell repertoires in COVID-19. TCRdb's copy holds only in-frame clones and misses some; the assay was immunoSEQ multiplex PCR. The sample lists 300,000 or so clones, about 82% occurring once. Material for sequencing was peripheral blood. Every receptor here comes from a woman between 45 and 65 years old with active or convalescent COVID-19.

The chain combines TRBV5-4 with TRBJ2-5; TRBD2 agrees at 8 bases. This CDR3 region has 15 residues. J was trimmed by 2 bases and V by 4 bases; bases with no gene match: 7. Germline V gene lookup returns CDR1 SGHNT and CDR2 YYREEE (reference sequence). As DNA, the CDR3 is TGTGCCAGCAGCCTCTCGGGGGGGAGACAAGAGACCCAGTACTTC. It yields the protein CASSLSGGRQETQYF.

This clone was recorded only once. The genes are TRBV19 and TRBJ1-4, with D possibly TRBD1 on 5 matching bases. This CDR3 is 14 amino acids long. Germline lookup yields CDR1 LNHDA and CDR2 SQIVND (reference sequence). V was clipped by 5 bases and J by 0 bases, with 7 bases between them. The CDR3 region is CASSSGATNEKLFF. CDR3 DNA sequence: TGTGCCAGTAGTTCGGGGGCAACTAATGAAAAACTGTTTTTT. Variable domain in full (rest from reference TRBV19 and TRBJ1-4): DGGITQSPKYLFRKEGQNVTLSCEQNLNHDAMYWYRQDPGQGLRLIYYSQIVNDFQKGDIAEGYSVSREKKESFPLTVTSAQKNPTAFYLCASSSGATNEKLFFGSGTQLSVL.

The rearrangement links TRBV7-9 to TRBJ1-5; the match to TRBD1 covers 7 bases. Trimming removed 2 bases from V and 9 bases from J; junction bases left unmatched: 7. The germline CDR1 and CDR2 sequences are SEHNR and FQNEAQ (reference sequence). This CDR3 is built from 14 residues. The CDR3 region has the DNA TGTGCCAGCAGCTTAAGCCAGGGGGATGTGCCCCAGCATTTT. Its translation: CASSLSQGDVPQHF.

Note on this clone: Other DNA sequences within the sample encode an identical CDR3. The J gene is TRBJ1-1, the V gene TRBV7-9, with 7 bases fitting TRBD1. CDR1 is SEHNR and CDR2 is FQNEAQ in the germline V gene (reference sequence). V was pared by 5 bases and J by 0 bases, with 6 bases of the junction left unmatched. This CDR3 is 15 amino acids long. In DNA form, the CDR3 reads TGTGCCAGCAGCCTCGCTCAGGGGGTGAACACTGAAGCTTTCTTT. Protein product: CASSLAQGVNTEAFF.

V is TRBV7-9 and J is TRBJ2-1, with 13 bases identical to TRBD2. Germline V lookup: CDR1 SEHNR, CDR2 FQNEAQ (reference sequence). The ends lost 4 bases at V and 5 bases at J; junction bases unmatched: 2. This CDR3 is 15 amino acids long. The CDR3 nucleotides are TGTGCCAGCAGCTCGGGACTAGCGGGAAACAATGAGCAGTTCTTC. It is translated as CASSSGLAGNNEQFF.

V and J are TRBV11-2 and TRBJ2-3; the match to TRBD2 covers 8 bases. The CDR3 is made up of 16 amino acids. Germline trimming cut 5 bases from V and 6 bases from J; bases unmatched to any gene: 13. CDR1 and CDR2 from the germline V gene are SGHAT and FQNNGV. The CDR3 protein is CASSRGLAPSMDTQYF. The DNA of the CDR3 is TGTGCCAGCAGCCGCGGACTAGCTCCTTCCATGGATACGCAGTATTTT.

The chain combines TRBV6-5 with TRBJ2-7; 8 bases are a match to TRBD1. In germline, CDR1 is MNHEY, CDR2 SVGAGI. Germline trimming cut 2 bases from V and 2 bases from J; bases unmatched to any gene: 5. The CDR3 loop spans 15 amino acids. CDR3 residues: CASSYDRGYPYEQYF. DNA of the CDR3: TGTGCCAGCAGTTACGACAGGGGTTACCCCTACGAGCAGTACTTC.